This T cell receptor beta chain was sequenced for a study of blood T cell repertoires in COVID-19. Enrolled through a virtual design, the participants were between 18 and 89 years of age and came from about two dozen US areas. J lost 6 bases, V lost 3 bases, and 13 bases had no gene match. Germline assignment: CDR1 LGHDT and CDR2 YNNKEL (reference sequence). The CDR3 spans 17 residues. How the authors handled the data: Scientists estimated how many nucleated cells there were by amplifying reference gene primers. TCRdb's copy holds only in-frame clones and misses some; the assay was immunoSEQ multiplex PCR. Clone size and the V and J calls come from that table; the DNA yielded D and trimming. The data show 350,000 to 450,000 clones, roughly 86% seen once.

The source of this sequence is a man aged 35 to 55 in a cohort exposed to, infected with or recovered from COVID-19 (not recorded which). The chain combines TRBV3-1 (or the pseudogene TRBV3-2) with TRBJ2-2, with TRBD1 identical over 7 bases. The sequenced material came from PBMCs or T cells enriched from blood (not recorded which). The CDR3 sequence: CASSHTRGLFRAGELFF. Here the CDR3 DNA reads TGTGCCAGCAGCCATACGAGGGGGCTTTTCCGTGCCGGGGAGCTGTTTTTT.